Listed below are T cell receptor beta chains from one sample, sequenced in a study of blood T cell repertoires in COVID-19. Clones were sequenced by immunoSEQ multiplex PCR, and TCRdb holds only the in-frame ones, with some missing. This table has about 54,000 clones, roughly four fifths appearing once. Sample: peripheral blood. The source of these receptors is a woman aged 60-70 years with acute or convalescent COVID-19. CDR3s leave out the opening cysteine and the closing phenylalanine or tryptophan. Each record gives: V gene, J gene, D gene, CDR3 protein. A D gene is named only where the DNA matches it firmly.

v_gene: TRBV7-2; j_gene: TRBJ1-2; d_gene: TRBD1; CDR3aa: ASSPLRTGQNGYT
v_gene: TRBV10-3; j_gene: TRBJ1-6; d_gene: .; CDR3aa: AISEIQVRYNSPLH
v_gene: TRBV4-1; j_gene: TRBJ2-3; d_gene: TRBD1; CDR3aa: ASSLQGNDRGDTQY
v_gene: TRBV5-1; j_gene: TRBJ1-1; d_gene: TRBD1; CDR3aa: ASSRQGANTEAF
v_gene: TRBV24-1; j_gene: TRBJ1-5; d_gene: TRBD1; CDR3aa: ATSGSGQGEGLHSNQPQH
v_gene: TRBV7-2; j_gene: TRBJ1-2; d_gene: .; CDR3aa: ASSPRQLYGYT
v_gene: TRBV7-2; j_gene: TRBJ1-2; d_gene: .; CDR3aa: ASSLAAGGYT
v_gene: TRBV15; j_gene: TRBJ1-2; d_gene: .; CDR3aa: ATSRDGAGYGYT
v_gene: TRBV25-1; j_gene: TRBJ1-6; d_gene: .; CDR3aa: ASRLRQDSPLH
v_gene: TRBV27; j_gene: TRBJ1-1; d_gene: .; CDR3aa: ASSFRERNTEAF
v_gene: TRBV9; j_gene: TRBJ1-2; d_gene: .; CDR3aa: ASSSTDSWYGYT
v_gene: TRBV3-1/TRBV3-2; j_gene: TRBJ2-1; d_gene: .; CDR3aa: ASSRSLNAGSSYNEQF
v_gene: TRBV27; j_gene: TRBJ1-6; d_gene: .; CDR3aa: ASSLSQGSPLH
v_gene: TRBV2; j_gene: TRBJ2-7; d_gene: .; CDR3aa: ASRIVPSEQY
v_gene: TRBV6-5; j_gene: TRBJ2-2; d_gene: .; CDR3aa: ASSYDSTGELF